The 11 T cell receptor beta chains given below trace back to one sample, sequenced in a study of shared clonotypes between healthy human individuals. Libraries were prepared by immunoSEQ multiplex PCR; TCRdb keeps only in-frame clonotypes and omits some of them. Of around 1,100,000 clones listed, 70% to 80% are singletons. The sample was memory CD4+ T cells from PBMCs. Subset noted: CD45RA-negative fraction. All receptors come from a man in his late teens or twenties in good health. Some clones in this sample may be carry-over from other donors' samples.

The chain is built from TRBV19 and TRBJ2-2; 14 bases agree with TRBD2. This CDR3 comprises 18 residues. CDR1 and CDR2 (germline): LNHDA, SQIVND (reference sequence). V was pared by 4 bases and J by 5 bases, with 9 bases of the junction left unmatched. The CDR3 coding sequence is TGTGCCAGTAGTAATACGGGACTAGCGGGAGTTGGGACCGGGGAGCTGTTTTTT. Translation gives CASSNTGLAGVGTGELFF.

This chain uses TRBV10-2 with TRBJ1-2; the D gene is possibly TRBD1 (6 bases). Trimming removed 2 bases from V and 4 bases from J, with 17 bases in between. Germline CDR1 reads WSHSY; CDR2 reads SAAADI. The CDR3 is 16 residues long. The CDR3 here is CASSETPQGLSYGYTF. CDR3 bases: TGCGCCAGCAGTGAGACCCCACAGGGTTTGAGCTATGGCTACACCTTC.

The genes are TRBV2 and TRBJ1-1; D possibly corresponds to TRBD1 (5 bases). V was shortened by 1 base and J by 8 bases, with 11 bases between the two germline ends. The CDR3 spans 13 residues. Per germline, CDR1 SNHLY and CDR2 FYNNEI. As DNA, the CDR3 is TGTGCCAGCAGTGAAGTCGGGAGACAGGAAGCTTTCTTT. Its translation is CASSEVGRQEAFF.

This sequence joins TRBV30 and TRBJ2-5, with 9 bases lining up with TRBD2. Germline lookup yields CDR1 GTSNPN and CDR2 SVGIG (reference sequence). The J segment lost 7 bases and the V segment lost 0 bases, leaving 6 bases of the junction unmatched. The CDR3 sequence is 14 residues long. CDR3 sequence: CAWSVSSSGATQYF. The CDR3 bases are TGTGCCTGGAGTGTAAGTTCTAGCGGGGCGACCCAGTACTTC.

V usage is TRBV6-6 and J usage is TRBJ1-1; D unresolved. Germline loops: CDR1 MNHNY, CDR2 SVGAGI (reference sequence). V lost 2 bases and J lost 5, with 15 bases in between. The CDR3 extends over 15 amino acids. CDR3 in DNA: TGTGCCAGCAGTTACGGTGGATCCGGAGGGACTGAAGCTTTCTTT. This codes for CASSYGGSGGTEAFF.

This clone came up a few times. V usage is TRBV7-9 and J usage is TRBJ1-2, with unresolved D. The length of the CDR3 is 18 residues. Trimming stripped 1 base from V and 0 bases from J, with 18 bases between. CDR1 is SEHNR, CDR2 FQNEAQ, per germline (reference sequence). CDR3 DNA: TGTGCCAGCAGCTTAGTTTACATGGGCAGGAAGGCTAACTATGGCTACACCTTC. It translates to CASSLVYMGRKANYGYTF.

This chain connects TRBV9 to TRBJ1-5; D is unclear. The CDR3 contains 14 residues. Germline V CDR1 and CDR2: SGDLS, YYNGEE. Trimming took 2 bases from V and 7 from J, leaving 13 bases between them. Written as DNA, the CDR3 is TGTGCCAGCAGCGTGAACTCGGCCCCCCAGCCCCAGCATTTT. It specifies CASSVNSAPQPQHF.

This rearrangement joins TRBV7-2 to TRBJ2-5; 10 nucleotides align to TRBD2. V gave up 1 base and J gave up 2 bases; unmatched junction bases: 10. This CDR3 is built from 18 residues. CDR1 and CDR2 (germline): SGHTA, FQGNSA. CDR3 sequence: CASSLVGSGRARQETQYF. The DNA of the CDR3 is TGTGCCAGCAGCTTAGTGGGGAGCGGGAGGGCCCGTCAAGAGACCCAGTACTTC.

To note about this clone: A much larger clone sits a single nucleotide away, making a read error possible. Other DNA sequences in the same sample also yield this CDR3. The chain couples TRBV10-3 to TRBJ1-3, with D possibly TRBD1 on 5 matching bases. Looked up from germline, CDR1 is ENHRY and CDR2 is SYGVKD. This CDR3 is built from 14 residues. For the CDR3, the DNA is TGTGCCATCAGTGAGCAGGGCTCTGGGAACACCATATATTTT. It specifies CAISEQGSGNTIYF.

There are a few counts of this clone. The chain combines TRBV11-1 with TRBJ1-1; D gene ambiguous. The CDR3 totals 13 residues. Germline-derived CDR1 and CDR2 are SGHAT and FQDESV (reference sequence). V was cut by 1 base and J by 8 bases, with 11 bases left in between. The CDR3 reads CASSLGTALEAFF. In nucleotides, the CDR3 is TGTGCCAGCAGCTTAGGAACAGCTCTCGAAGCTTTCTTT.

This sequence joins TRBV5-4 and TRBJ2-3; D not resolved. The CDR3 loop spans 13 amino acids. Looked up from germline, CDR1 is SGHNT and CDR2 is YYREEE (reference sequence). The germline V and J ends were trimmed by 6 bases and 1 base, with 9 bases remaining between them. In nucleotides, the CDR3 is TGTGCCAGCAATAAACAAGGCACAGATACGCAGTATTTT. It translates to CASNKQGTDTQYF.